The entry below describes one TCR beta chain. Its antigen is still unknown. No clone much larger than this one lies a single base away; base qualities are absent. The data stem from a study of T cell responses to AZD1222 COVID-19 vaccine (dated by TCRdb to about 2021). The study in broad terms: A total of 230 or so trial participants underwent TCR sequencing, of whom 207 received two doses of AZD1222 and approximately 25 received two doses of the MenACWY control vaccine. Trial participants were enrolled into age subgroups of 18-55, 56-69 and 70-plus years, which contained 148, 28 and 57 TCR-sequenced participants, respectively. Broader findings and caveats from the paper: A significant rise in spike-specific TCR breadth and depth was observed after two AZD1222 doses relative to day 0 and relative to MenACWY recipients. Participants were mostly white British, with more females than males. The authors suggested clonal diversity may have been underestimated. Epitopes outside the regions mutated in the B.1.351 and B.1.1.7 variants were reportedly recognized by nearly half of the unique spike-specific TCRs. In the small 56-69-year group, the increase in depth fell short of significance, most likely because of low power. Because no day 14 peak-response samples were available, repertoires were characterized only after the peak T cell response. CD4 TCRs associated with the vaccine covered the entire spike protein, and the dominant responses were in regions 160-218 and 743-854. Conclusions about previously exposed vaccinees are limited because only a handful of AZD1222 recipients were SARS-CoV-2 seropositive at baseline.

The sample's time point, from its label and the paper: baseline before first vaccination. Interpreted using the paper, the treatment or condition label stands for: meningococcal conjugate vaccine given as trial control. The vaccinee samples were drawn from two UK trials, COV001 and COV002, one of which was a single-blind randomized controlled phase 2/3 trial testing AZD1222 (ChAdOx1 nCoV-19) in healthy adults. For TCRbeta chain sequencing, PBMC samples were collected from trial participants at day 0 and at day 28 after the second dose. The CDR3 regions of human TCRbeta chains were analyzed by immunosequencing. The study's processing was this. Repertoire TCRs were matched against a reference library of SARS-CoV-2-specific TCRs generated with the MIRA antigen-specificity platform. Breadth was defined as the fraction of unique TCRs that were SARS-CoV-2-associated, and depth was defined as the fraction of total T cells that were SARS-CoV-2-associated. Each spike-specific TCR was assigned to its reactive spike region and to a CD4 or CD8 class using the MIRA data. Log10-transformed breadth and depth values were compared by one-way ANOVA with Sidak's multiple comparisons tests. In its TCRdb copy, this immuneACCESS table keeps in-frame sequences only and misses some clones. Where compared with another copy, unresolved V genes explain less than half of these, and the others have no known cause. V, J and clone size reflect that table, while D and trimming were determined from the DNA. This sample has approximately 100,000 clones in its table, and just under 90% of those were observed once. The ten biggest clones cover roughly 2.8% of the sample.

The clonotype originates from an adult in good health. The specimen comprised peripheral blood, sampled on day 0 of MenACWY control vaccination.

The CDR3 here reads CASSAGSLSNYGYTF. The nucleotide sequence is TGTGCCAGCAGTGCCGGCAGTCTGTCTAACTATGGCTACACCTTC. The rearrangement combines TRBV28 with TRBJ1-2; no D gene is confidently identified. Inclusive of the bounding cysteine and phenylalanine, the CDR3 is 15 residues long. The CDR3 DNA has 45 bases and is translated from base 1. V gives up 5 bases and J gives up 0 bases, and the segment between their germline ends measures 13 bases. The CDR1 and CDR2 encoded by the germline V gene are MDHEN and SYDVKM.